This T cell receptor beta chain came from a study of blood T cell repertoires in COVID-19 (dated by TCRdb to the early 2020s). Background for the entire study: Collaborator samples came from the United States, Italy and Spain and covered acute and convalescent phases of COVID-19. Samples were obtained from the ongoing ImmuneRACE study (first 160 participants) and from 1,000 to 1,500 subjects provided by 6 global collaborators. Nearly every sample came with metadata listing a de-identified subject ID, COVID-19 status, age in years and sex. Where available, HLA class I and class II types were obtained from metadata supplied by the sample provider rather than from assay-based typing. The dataset comprised deeply sampled blood TCRbeta repertoires from subjects exposed to, actively infected with, or recovered from COVID-19. The repertoires were made available in a free public database intended to serve as a resource for research on the immune response to SARS-CoV-2. The prospective study material was composed of cDNA or gDNA derived from T cells, B-cell-depleted T cells, or PBMCs. Here is what the overall study found, with its caveats: The amount of clinical and demographic metadata varied by source and participant and was provided uncurated.

V is pared back by 6 bases and J by 7 bases, with 12 bases lying between the germline termini. The CDR3 covers 12 residues, taking in both the cysteine and the phenylalanine. The sequence is cut down to CDR3 DNA, 36 bases in frame from base 1. The germline V gene (reference sequence) gives CDR1 as MNHEY and CDR2 as SMNVEV. Participants in the prospective study were enrolled through a virtual design, were aged about 18 to 90 years, and lived in approximately 24 United States geographic areas. Cohort assignment in the prospective study relied on participant-reported clinical history from a screening survey and a study questionnaire. ImmuneRACE Cohort 3 recovered participants were defined by two consecutive negative NP/OP PCR tests, healthcare professional clearance, or symptom resolution. In the prospective study, mobile phlebotomists collected whole blood, serum and a nasopharyngeal or oropharyngeal swab from each participant. Prospective study participants could optionally give additional blood draws and questionnaires over an approximately 2-month period. Before DNA extraction, blood samples from the prospective study were shipped at room temperature or frozen.

TCRbeta CDR3 regions were amplified from genomic DNA by means of the immunoSEQ Assay, a bias-controlled multiplex PCR. The original pipeline was this. The number of nucleated cells in each sample was estimated by amplification of reference gene primers within the assay. To quantify the absolute abundance of each unique TCRbeta CDR3 rearrangement, sequence reads were collapsed and filtered. For each sample, productive Simpson clonality was calculated as the square root of Simpson's diversity index over productive rearrangements. TCRdb limited this immuneACCESS table to in-frame rearrangements with V and J called. A share of clones is missing; checked studies link under half to unresolved V genes, and the rest is unexplained. V, J and clone size were drawn from that table, and D and trimming were deduced from the DNA. The sample table lists about 370,000 clones, around 91% of them with a count of one. About 1% of the sample is in the top ten clones.

A remark on this clone: Its cognate antigen has yet to be identified. Within one base of it there is no much larger clone, and no base qualities were kept.

The sequencing sample was made of PBMCs or T cells enriched from blood (not recorded which). Recombination connected TRBV27 to TRBJ1-2, and TRBD1 may be the D gene, going by 6 matching bases. This receptor was obtained from a man aged 18 to 29 who had recovered from COVID-19. CDR3 region: CASSHDRLGYTF. The DNA sequence is TGTGCCAGCAGCCACGACAGGCTTGGCTACACCTTC.